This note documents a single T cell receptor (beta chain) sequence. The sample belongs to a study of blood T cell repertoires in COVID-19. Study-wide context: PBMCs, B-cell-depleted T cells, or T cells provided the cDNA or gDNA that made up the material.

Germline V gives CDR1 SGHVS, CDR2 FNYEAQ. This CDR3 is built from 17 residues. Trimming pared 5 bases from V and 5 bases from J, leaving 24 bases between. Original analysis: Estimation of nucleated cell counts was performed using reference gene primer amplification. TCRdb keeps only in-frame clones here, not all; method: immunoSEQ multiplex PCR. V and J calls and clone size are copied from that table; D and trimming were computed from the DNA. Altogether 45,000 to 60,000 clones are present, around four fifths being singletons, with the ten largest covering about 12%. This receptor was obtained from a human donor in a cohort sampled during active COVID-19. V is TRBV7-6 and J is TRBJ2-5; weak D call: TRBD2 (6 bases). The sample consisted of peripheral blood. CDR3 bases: TGTGCCAGCAGCCTGTCGGGGGAATACGGTATAGTGGAGACCCAGTACTTC. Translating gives CASSLSGEYGIVETQYF.